This record concerns one T cell receptor beta chain sequence. Its antigen is not known. Other DNA variants within this sample encode the same CDR3. This record belongs to a study of beta chain features in type 1 diabetes. CDR1 and CDR2 from the germline V gene are SGHDT and YYEEEE. V gave up 2 bases and J gave up 4 bases; unmatched junction bases: 2. This CDR3 is 14 amino acids long. Findings and limits, study-wide: Among all four CD4+ subsets, Type 1 diabetes patients had TCRB CDR3s that were moderately but significantly shorter. Sequencing of cDNA might inflate the share of cells that strongly express TCR. Short templates might get an advantage during PCR, and this would be equal in patients and controls. Naive, central memory and Treg TCRB repertoires appeared more alike in patients than in healthy donors.

Isolated RNA was reverse transcribed in full, so expressed TCRB transcripts were sequenced. Naive, central memory and regulatory T cell samples averaged roughly 3.7 million reads. Measured with immunoSEQ multiplex PCR; TCRdb has only the in-frame clones, and not every one. Of some 290,000 clones listed, roughly an eighth were seen once; the top ten hold approximately 0.015%. Material for sequencing was naive CD4+ T cells from blood. V and J are TRBV5-6 and TRBJ2-1; 8 bases line up with TRBD1. The source of this sequence is a man younger than 40 with type 1 diabetes. As DNA, the CDR3 is TGTGCCAGCAGCTTTTGGGACAGGTACAATGAGCAGTTCTTC. Protein sequence: CASSFWDRYNEQFF.